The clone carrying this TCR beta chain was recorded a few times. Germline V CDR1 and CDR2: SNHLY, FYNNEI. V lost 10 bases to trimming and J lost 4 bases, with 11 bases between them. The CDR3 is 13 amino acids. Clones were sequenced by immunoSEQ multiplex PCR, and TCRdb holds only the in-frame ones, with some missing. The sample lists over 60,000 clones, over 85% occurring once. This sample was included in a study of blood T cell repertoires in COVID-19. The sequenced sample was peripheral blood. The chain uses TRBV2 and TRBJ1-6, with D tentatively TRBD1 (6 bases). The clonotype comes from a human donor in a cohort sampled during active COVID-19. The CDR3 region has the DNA TGTGCCACTCAGGGGAATTATAATTCACCCCTCCACTTT. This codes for CATQGNYNSPLHF.